One sample yielded the 31 T cell receptor beta chains listed below, sequenced in a study of blood T cells in healthy people across ages. Then a second PCR, running about 6 to 12 cycles, was carried out with a sample-barcoded 5' primer and a J-beta primer mix. TCRdb re-analysed the 5' RACE reads in MiXCR, keeping a single row per CDR3 protein. The sample consists of about 690,000 distinct CDR3 sequences, 40% to 45% of them appearing once. Sequencing was done on a sample of blood. The receptor set was obtained from a man aged 80 or over in good health.

V gene TRBV7-2 combines with J gene TRBJ2-4; maybe TRBD2 (7 bases). The DNA end favors TRBJ2-7, so the J call may be wrong. Germline V gene sequence: CDR1 SGHTA, CDR2 FQGNSA. The CDR3 is 16 residues long. The CDR3 sequence: CASSRVGGASTSEQYF. The CDR3 DNA reads TGTGCCAGCAGTCGAGTAGGGGGGGCCTCTACGTCCGAGCAGTACTTC.

V usage is TRBV4-1 and J usage is TRBJ2-5, with D perhaps matching TRBD2 (5 bases). V was shortened by 3 bases and J by 1 base, with 6 bases between the two germline ends. From germline, CDR1 is MGHRA and CDR2 YSYEKL. This CDR3 is 13 amino acids long. Here the CDR3 reads CASSHGSQETQYF. Written as DNA, the CDR3 is TGCGCCAGCAGCCATGGGAGCCAAGAGACCCAGTACTTC.

This rearrangement joins TRBV21-1 to TRBJ2-5; the table gives TRBD1 as D, unverified against the DNA. TRBV21-1 is noted as a pseudogene. CDR3 size: 18 residues. The CDR3, as DNA: TGTGCCAGCAGCAATGAGGCCGGACAGGGGCACCGACAGGAGACCCAGTACTTC. Encoded protein: CASSNEAGQGHRQETQYF.

The rearrangement uses TRBV14 and TRBJ2-5; 8 bases line up with TRBD1. CDR3 length equals 15 residues. CDR1 SGHDN and CDR2 FVKESK come from the germline V gene. V gave up 1 base and J gave up 11 bases; unmatched junction bases: 12. CDR3 DNA: TGTGCCAGCAGCCAAGGGATGTCAGGGGGCAATGAGCAGTACTTC. It encodes CASSQGMSGGNEQYF.

The chain has TRBV4-3 and TRBJ2-7; 8 nucleotides match TRBD1. This CDR3 is 14 amino acids long. J gave up 3 bases and V 2 bases, and 3 bases lay outside the gene matches. Per the germline V gene, CDR1 is LGHNA and CDR2 is YSLEER. CDR3 protein: CASSQLTGGYEQYF. CDR3 DNA: TGCGCCAGCAGCCAACTCACAGGGGGCTACGAGCAGTACTTC.

The V and J genes are TRBV20-1 and TRBJ2-5; D may be TRBD1 (5 bases). This CDR3 region has 13 residues. The V end lost 6 bases, the J end lost 11 bases, and 22 bases lay between the germline ends. CDR1 is DFQATT and CDR2 is SNEGSKA in the germline V gene (reference sequence). The CDR3: CSAPLGQSNEQYF. CDR3 nucleotide sequence: TGCAGTGCCCCATTGGGGCAGTCCAATGAGCAGTACTTC.

This clonotype came up a few times. The chain employs TRBV4-2 and TRBJ2-1; 10 nucleotides align to TRBD2. J lost 1 base, V lost 2 bases, and 5 bases had no gene match. The CDR3 has 17 amino acids. Germline lookup yields CDR1 LGHNA and CDR2 YNFKEQ. CDR3 in amino acids: CASSQRSGGGSYNEQFF. In DNA, the CDR3 is TGTGCCAGCAGCCAACGGAGCGGGGGGGGTTCCTACAATGAGCAGTTCTTC.

In this sample, this clonotype turned up many times. This rearrangement joins TRBV3-1 to TRBJ2-3; no reliable D call. Germline lookup yields CDR1 LGHDT and CDR2 YNNKEL (reference sequence). CDR3 length: 14 amino acids. Trimming left V 3 bases short and J 1 base short, with 8 bases between. Here the CDR3 reads CASSHIERTDTQYF. Written as DNA, the CDR3 is TGTGCCAGCAGCCATATAGAGCGCACAGATACGCAGTATTTT.

This clonotype was observed a handful of times. The chain uses TRBV24-1 and TRBJ1-2; perhaps TRBD1 as D (5 bases). Deletions cut 0 bases from V and 4 bases from J, with 11 bases between. The germline gives CDR1 KGHDR, CDR2 SFDVKD. The CDR3 has 15 residues. The CDR3 bases are TGTGCCACCAGTGATTTGTCGGGGCAGGTCTATGGCTACACCTTC. It translates to CATSDLSGQVYGYTF.

The rearrangement joins TRBV24-1 to TRBJ2-1; 9 positions agree with TRBD1. CDR3 length: 16 amino acids. Germline V gene sequence: CDR1 KGHDR, CDR2 SFDVKD. The J segment lost 6 bases and the V segment lost 3 bases, leaving 8 bases of the junction unmatched. The CDR3 sequence: CATSDPTGGLLNEQFF. The CDR3 DNA is TGTGCCACCAGTGATCCGACAGGGGGTTTGCTCAATGAGCAGTTCTTC.

This clonotype was counted many times. The genes are TRBV7-3 and TRBJ2-3, with TRBD1 matching 10 bases. Germline CDR1 is SGHTA and CDR2 is FQGTGA. After removal of 5 bases from V and 1 base from J, the junction contained 3 bases not matched to a gene. The CDR3 extends over 15 amino acids. The CDR3 reads CASSNGQGGTDTQYF. The CDR3 nucleotides read TGTGCCAGCAGCAACGGACAGGGGGGCACAGATACGCAGTATTTT.

Regarding this clonotype: At one of its ends the junction is not consistent with the germline gene, which may arise from a read error. J is TRBJ2-7 and V is TRBV11-2; D may be TRBD2 (5 bases). The tail of the sequence fits TRBJ2-5 better, so the J call may be wrong. Germline-derived CDR1 and CDR2 are SGHAT and FQNNGV. The CDR3 totals 14 residues. The CDR3, as DNA: TGTGCCAGCAGCGTAGAGAGAGGGTTAGAGACCCAGTACTTC. As protein: CASSVERGLETQYF.

Details on this clonotype: A much larger clonotype is one base distant, so this may be a read error. The V and J genes are TRBV5-1 and TRBJ2-2, with D unresolved. V lost 0 bases, J lost 4 bases, and 13 bases lay in between. The CDR3 is made up of 16 amino acids. CDR1 is SGHRS, CDR2 YFSETQ, per germline. The CDR3 bases are TGCGCCAGCAGCTTGGGCGGACGGTCGGGCACCGGGGAGCTGTTTTTT. Residues: CASSLGGRSGTGELFF.

This clonotype was detected many times. The chain couples TRBV6-2 or TRBV6-3 to TRBJ2-7; D is uncertain. CDR1 and CDR2 from the germline V gene are MNHEY and SVGEGT. Trimming pared 6 bases from V and 4 bases from J, leaving 13 bases between. The CDR3 loop spans 13 amino acids. The CDR3 sequence is CASSYGPKYEQYF. In DNA, the CDR3 is TGTGCCAGCAGCTATGGGCCAAAATACGAGCAGTACTTC.

This clonotype appeared a few times. V is TRBV7-2 and J is TRBJ2-1; D may be TRBD2 (7 bases). Germline CDR1 reads SGHTA; CDR2 reads FQGNSA. Trimming cost V 2 bases and J 7 bases, with 15 bases left between them. This CDR3 spans 15 amino acids. CDR3 nucleotide sequence: TGTGCCAGCAGCTTACCGGGGGGCTTGTGGAATGAGCAGTTCTTC. Amino acids: CASSLPGGLWNEQFF.

This clonotype was picked up a small number of times. This rearrangement joins TRBV6-6 to TRBJ2-5; D assignment may be TRBD1 or TRBD2 (5 bases each). Matching the DNA end better, TRBJ2-7 makes the J call doubtful. The germline gives CDR1 MNHNY, CDR2 SVGAGI (reference sequence). The CDR3 contains 16 residues. The CDR3 reads CASRQTGTTVNHEQYF. The CDR3 DNA is TGTGCCAGCAGACAAACCGGGACGACCGTAAATCACGAGCAGTACTTC.

The chain is built from TRBV28 and TRBJ2-7; D might be TRBD1 or TRBD2, each matching 8 bases. V was shortened by 7 bases and J by 4 bases, with 20 bases between the two germline ends. This CDR3 is built from 15 residues. Germline V CDR1 and CDR2: MDHEN, SYDVKM. In nucleotides, the CDR3 is TGTGCCAGCAAGGGCGGGGGGACAGGATGGTACGAGCAGTACTTC. It specifies CASKGGGTGWYEQYF. Based on the CDR3 plus reference TRBV28 and TRBJ2-7, the full variable domain is DVKVTQSSRYLVKRTGEKVFLECVQDMDHENMFWYRQDPGLGLRLIYFSYDVKMKEKGDIPEGYSVSREKKERFSLILESASTNQTSMYLCASKGGGTGWYEQYFGPGTRLTVT.

This clonotype was seen many times. The chain combines TRBV2 with TRBJ2-3; TRBD2 matches at 7 bases. CDR3 length equals 15 residues. From germline, CDR1 is SNHLY and CDR2 FYNNEI. V was pared by 3 bases and J by 3 bases, with 6 bases of the junction left unmatched. The chain's CDR3 is CASSDLGGTTDTQYF. The DNA of the CDR3 is TGTGCCAGCAGTGATTTGGGAGGGACTACAGATACGCAGTATTTT.

The gene calls are TRBV3-1 and TRBJ2-5, with D perhaps matching TRBD1 (6 bases). This CDR3 is 15 amino acids long. The germline V gene has CDR1 LGHDT and CDR2 YNNKEL (reference sequence). V was shortened by 0 bases and J by 4 bases, with 12 bases between the two germline ends. DNA for the CDR3: TGTGCCAGCAGCCAAGAAAGCCAGGGGAGAGAGACCCAGTACTTC. The encoded protein is CASSQESQGRETQYF.

The sample holds a few counts of this clonotype. V usage is TRBV6-2 or TRBV6-3 and J usage is TRBJ2-1; 8 bases are a match to TRBD2. This CDR3 region has 14 residues. Per the germline V gene, CDR1 is MNHEY and CDR2 is SVGEGT. V was pared by 7 bases and J by 9 bases, with 11 bases of the junction left unmatched. The CDR3 bases are TGTGCCAGCACCCCAGGAGGCGGGAGGAGTGAGCAGTTCTTC. It encodes CASTPGGGRSEQFF.

The CDR3: CASSQGPEAGNQPQHF. Here the CDR3 DNA reads TGTGCCAGCAGCCAAGGTCCAGAGGCGGGCAATCAGCCCCAGCATTTT. The genes are TRBV3-1 and TRBJ1-5; D is uncertain. The CDR3 contains 16 residues. Germline CDR1 LGHDT, CDR2 YNNKEL (reference sequence). V was pared by 1 base and J by 2 bases, with 12 bases between.

The CDR3 spells CASSFPGPINIQYF. CDR3 coding DNA: TGTGCCAGCAGCTTTCCGGGACCTATAAACATTCAGTACTTC. V usage is TRBV7-9 and J usage is TRBJ2-5; the D gene could be TRBD1 or TRBD2 (5 bases each). The DNA end lines up better with TRBJ2-4; the J call may be wrong. CDR3 length equals 14 residues. Looked up from germline, CDR1 is SEHNR and CDR2 is FQNEAQ (reference sequence).

This clonotype was seen a handful of times. V gene TRBV6-1 combines with J gene TRBJ2-3, with 9 bases identical to TRBD1. J gave up 2 bases and V 7 bases, and 4 bases lay outside the gene matches. CDR1 and CDR2 (germline): MNHNS, SASEGT. The CDR3 has 14 amino acids. CDR3: CASTGQGFTDTQYF. Here the CDR3 DNA reads TGTGCCAGCACCGGACAGGGGTTCACAGATACGCAGTATTTT.

This clonotype came up once. Since a much larger clone is just one base distant, this may be a read error. The chain employs TRBV6-1 and TRBJ2-1; 9 bases match TRBD1. The germline V gene encodes CDR1 MNHNS and CDR2 SASEGT. The CDR3 runs to 14 residues. Trimming took 8 bases from V and 8 from J; bases not matched to a gene: 10. The CDR3 spells CASGPRTGVDEQFF. The CDR3 nucleotides read TGTGCCAGCGGTCCACGGACAGGGGTAGATGAGCAGTTCTTC.

This clonotype turned up a few times. This chain links TRBV10-2 with TRBJ2-7, with D hard to call. This CDR3 spans 11 amino acids. V was trimmed by 6 bases and J by 5 bases, leaving 8 bases between them. CDR1 and CDR2 from the germline V gene are WSHSY and SAAADI. CDR3 region: CASRTSHEQYF. For the CDR3, the DNA is TGCGCCAGCAGGACTTCCCACGAGCAGTACTTC.

V and J are TRBV6-2 or TRBV6-3 and TRBJ2-1; 7 bases are shared with TRBD2. CDR3 length equals 15 residues. Trimming took 4 bases from V and 0 from J; bases not matched to a gene: 3. The V gene's germline CDR1 is MNHEY and CDR2 SVGEGT. The CDR3 here is CASSSRGTSYNEQFF. The CDR3 bases are TGTGCCAGCAGTTCGCGGGGGACCTCCTACAATGAGCAGTTCTTC.

V is TRBV21-1 and J is TRBJ2-4; the DNA was not compared with TRBD1, the D call given in the table. TRBV21-1 is listed as a pseudogene. The CDR3 runs to 19 residues. CDR3 protein: CASSKEAGYLLSAKNIQYF. The CDR3 DNA follows: TGTGCCAGCAGCAAAGAGGCAGGGTATTTATTATCGGCCAAAAACATTCAGTACTTC.

This clonotype was counted between two and nine times. The gene calls are TRBV7-9 and TRBJ1-6, with D maybe TRBD1 (5 bases). The CDR3 sequence is 14 residues long. The germline gives CDR1 SEHNR, CDR2 FQNEAQ (reference sequence). V was trimmed by 1 base and J by 14 bases, leaving 15 bases between them. CDR3 DNA sequence: TGTGCCAGCAGCTTAGGCCAGGGTCGCCCGACCCTCCACTTT. This encodes CASSLGQGRPTLHF.

The chain links TRBV30 to TRBJ2-4; 11 bases line up with TRBD1. This CDR3 comprises 15 residues. The ends lost 7 bases at V and 13 bases at J; junction bases unmatched: 18. Germline V lookup: CDR1 GTSNPN, CDR2 SVGIG (reference sequence). CDR3 residues: CALGLRTGGSWEQYF. Here the CDR3 DNA reads TGTGCCTTGGGCCTCCGGACAGGGGGCTCGTGGGAGCAGTACTTC.

This rearrangement joins TRBV5-1 to TRBJ1-2; TRBD1 matches at 7 bases. Germline CDR1 reads SGHRS; CDR2 reads YFSETQ. V lost 0 bases to trimming and J lost 6 bases; unmatched junction nucleotides: 8. The CDR3 extends over 15 amino acids. The CDR3 DNA is TGCGCCAGCAGCTTGGACTCAGGGGGAAACAATGGCTACACCTTC. This gives the protein CASSLDSGGNNGYTF.

The chain links TRBV20-1 to TRBJ2-4, with D possibly TRBD2 on 5 matching bases. Trimming removed 5 bases at V and 2 bases at J, with 13 bases between. The V gene's germline CDR1 is DFQATT and CDR2 SNEGSKA (reference sequence). The CDR3 spans 14 residues. The CDR3: CSAGRSGSKNIQYF. DNA for the CDR3: TGCAGTGCTGGTCGGAGCGGTTCCAAAAACATTCAGTACTTC.